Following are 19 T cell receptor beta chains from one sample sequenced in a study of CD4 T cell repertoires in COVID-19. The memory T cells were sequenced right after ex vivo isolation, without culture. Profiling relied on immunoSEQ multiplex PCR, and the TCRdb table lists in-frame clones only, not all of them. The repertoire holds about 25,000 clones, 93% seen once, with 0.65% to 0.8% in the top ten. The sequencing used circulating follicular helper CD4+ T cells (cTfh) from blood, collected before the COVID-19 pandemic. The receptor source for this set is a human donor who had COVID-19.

CDR3 in amino acids: CASSLHLNTEAFF. CDR3 DNA: TGTGCCAGCAGCTTACACCTGAACACTGAAGCTTTCTTT. V is TRBV5-5 and J is TRBJ1-1, with no clear D. The CDR3 runs 13 residues. The germline gives CDR1 SGHKS, CDR2 YYEKEE (reference sequence). Deletions cut 2 bases from V and 0 bases from J, with 5 bases between.

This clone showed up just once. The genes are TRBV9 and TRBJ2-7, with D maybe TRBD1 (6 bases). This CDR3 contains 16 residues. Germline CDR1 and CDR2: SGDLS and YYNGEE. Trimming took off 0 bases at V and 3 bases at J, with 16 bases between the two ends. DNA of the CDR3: TGTGCCAGCAGCGTAGGATGGAGACAGGAGCTCTACGAGCAGTACTTC. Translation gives CASSVGWRQELYEQYF.

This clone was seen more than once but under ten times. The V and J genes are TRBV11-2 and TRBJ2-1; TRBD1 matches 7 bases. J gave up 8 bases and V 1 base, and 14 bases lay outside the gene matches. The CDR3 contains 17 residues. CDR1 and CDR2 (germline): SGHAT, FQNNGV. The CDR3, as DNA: TGTGCCAGCAGCTTAGGGGTAAGACAGGGAATCATGGATGAGCAGTTCTTC. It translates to CASSLGVRQGIMDEQFF. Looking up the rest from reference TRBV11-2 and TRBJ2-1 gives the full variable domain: EAGVAQSPRYKIIEKRQSVAFWCNPISGHATLYWYQQILGQGPKLLIQFQNNGVVDDSQLPKDRFSAERLKGVDSTLKIQPAKLEDSAVYLCASSLGVRQGIMDEQFFGPGTRLTVL.

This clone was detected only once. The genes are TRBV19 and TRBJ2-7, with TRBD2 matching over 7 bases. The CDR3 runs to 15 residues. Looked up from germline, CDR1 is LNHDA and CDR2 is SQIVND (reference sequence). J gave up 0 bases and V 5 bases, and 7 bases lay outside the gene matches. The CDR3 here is CASSGSGINSYEQYF. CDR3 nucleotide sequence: TGTGCCAGTAGTGGGAGCGGGATAAACTCCTACGAGCAGTACTTC.

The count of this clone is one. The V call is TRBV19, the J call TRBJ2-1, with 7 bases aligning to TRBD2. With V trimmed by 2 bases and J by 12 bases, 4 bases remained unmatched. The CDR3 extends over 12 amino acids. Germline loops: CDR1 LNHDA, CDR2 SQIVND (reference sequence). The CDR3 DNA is TGTGCCAGTAGTATATGGGGGAGGGGGCAGTTCTTC. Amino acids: CASSIWGRGQFF.

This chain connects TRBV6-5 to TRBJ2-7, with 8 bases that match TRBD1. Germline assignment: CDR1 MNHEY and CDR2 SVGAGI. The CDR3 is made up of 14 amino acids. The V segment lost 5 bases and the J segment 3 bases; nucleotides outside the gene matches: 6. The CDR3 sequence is CASSRTGLNYEQYF. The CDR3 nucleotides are TGTGCCAGCAGTCGGACAGGGTTGAACTACGAGCAGTACTTC.

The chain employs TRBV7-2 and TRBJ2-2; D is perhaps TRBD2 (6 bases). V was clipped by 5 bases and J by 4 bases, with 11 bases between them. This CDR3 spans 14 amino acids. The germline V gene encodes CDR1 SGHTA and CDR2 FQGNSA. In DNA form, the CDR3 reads TGTGCCAGCAGCCGTCCGGGACTCACCGGGGAGCTGTTTTTT. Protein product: CASSRPGLTGELFF. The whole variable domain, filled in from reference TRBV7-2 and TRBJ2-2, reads GAGVSQSPSNKVTEKGKDVELRCDPISGHTALYWYRQSLGQGLEFLIYFQGNSAPDKSGLPSDRFSAERTGGSVSTLTIQRTQQEDSAVYLCASSRPGLTGELFFGEGSRLTVL.

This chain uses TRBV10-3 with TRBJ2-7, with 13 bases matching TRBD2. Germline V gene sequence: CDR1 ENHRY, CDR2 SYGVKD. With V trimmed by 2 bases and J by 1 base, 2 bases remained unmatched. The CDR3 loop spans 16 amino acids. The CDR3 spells CAISERGLAGSYEQYF. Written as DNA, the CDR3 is TGTGCCATCAGTGAGCGGGGACTAGCGGGATCCTACGAGCAGTACTTC.

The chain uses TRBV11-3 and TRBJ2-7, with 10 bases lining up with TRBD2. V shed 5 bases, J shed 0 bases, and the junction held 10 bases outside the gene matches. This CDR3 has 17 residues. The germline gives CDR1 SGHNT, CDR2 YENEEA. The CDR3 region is CASSAVTPSGSSYEQYF. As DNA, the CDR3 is TGTGCCAGCAGCGCCGTCACTCCTAGCGGGAGCTCCTACGAGCAGTACTTC.

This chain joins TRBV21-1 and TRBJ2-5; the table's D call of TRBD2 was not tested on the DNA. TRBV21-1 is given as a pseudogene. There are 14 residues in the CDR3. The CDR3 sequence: CASSLAGVYGTQYF. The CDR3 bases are TGTGCCAGCAGCCTAGCGGGAGTGTACGGGACCCAGTACTTC.

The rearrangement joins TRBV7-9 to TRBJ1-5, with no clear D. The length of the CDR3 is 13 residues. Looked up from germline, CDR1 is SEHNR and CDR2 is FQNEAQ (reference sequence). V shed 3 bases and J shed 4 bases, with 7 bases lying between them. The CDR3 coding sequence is TGTGCCAGCAGCTTGGCCGTTAATCAGCCCCAGCATTTT. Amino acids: CASSLAVNQPQHF.

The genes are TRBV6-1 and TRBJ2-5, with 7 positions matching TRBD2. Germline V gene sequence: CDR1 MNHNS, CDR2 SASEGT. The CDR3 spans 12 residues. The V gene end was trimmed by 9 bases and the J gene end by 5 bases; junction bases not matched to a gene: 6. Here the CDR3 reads CASRDYAETQYF. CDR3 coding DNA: TGTGCCAGTAGGGACTATGCGGAGACCCAGTACTTC.

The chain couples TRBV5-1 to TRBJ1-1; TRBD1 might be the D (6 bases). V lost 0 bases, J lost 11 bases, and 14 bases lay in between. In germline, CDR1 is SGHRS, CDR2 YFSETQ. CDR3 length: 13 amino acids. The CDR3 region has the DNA TGCGCCAGCAGCTTGGAAAGGACAGAGGGGGCTTTCTTT. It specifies CASSLERTEGAFF.

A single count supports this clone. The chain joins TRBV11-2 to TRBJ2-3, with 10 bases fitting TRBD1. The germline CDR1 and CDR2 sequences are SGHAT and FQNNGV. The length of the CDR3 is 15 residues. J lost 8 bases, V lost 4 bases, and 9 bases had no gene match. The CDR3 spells CASSSGQGSLATQYF. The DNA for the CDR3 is TGTGCCAGCAGCTCGGGACAGGGGTCCCTGGCTACGCAGTATTTT.

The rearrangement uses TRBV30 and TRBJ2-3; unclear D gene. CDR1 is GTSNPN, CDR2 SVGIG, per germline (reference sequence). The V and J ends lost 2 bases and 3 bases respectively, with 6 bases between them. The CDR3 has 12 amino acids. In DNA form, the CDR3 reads TGTGCCTGGAGTCCCCCTACAGATACGCAGTATTTT. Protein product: CAWSPPTDTQYF.

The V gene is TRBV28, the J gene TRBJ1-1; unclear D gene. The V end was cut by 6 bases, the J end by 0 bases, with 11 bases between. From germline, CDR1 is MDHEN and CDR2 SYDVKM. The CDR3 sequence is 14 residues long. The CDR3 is CASRPQSMNTEAFF. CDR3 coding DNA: TGTGCCAGCAGACCACAATCCATGAACACTGAAGCTTTCTTT.

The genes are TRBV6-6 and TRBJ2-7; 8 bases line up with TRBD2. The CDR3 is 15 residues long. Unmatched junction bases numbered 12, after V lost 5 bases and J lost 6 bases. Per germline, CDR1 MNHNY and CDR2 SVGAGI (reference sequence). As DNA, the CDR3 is TGTGCCAGCAGTCGGGGGGGACCCCGGCTTGGCGAGCAGTACTTC. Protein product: CASSRGGPRLGEQYF.

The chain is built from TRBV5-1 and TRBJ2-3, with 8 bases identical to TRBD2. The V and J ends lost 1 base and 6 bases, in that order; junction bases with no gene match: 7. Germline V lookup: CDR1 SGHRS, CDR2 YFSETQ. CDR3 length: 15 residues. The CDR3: CASSLSGGPQDTQYF. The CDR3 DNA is TGCGCCAGCAGCTTGTCGGGGGGGCCCCAGGATACGCAGTATTTT.

The CDR3: CASSSRRLAGGYNEQFF. In nucleotides, the CDR3 is TGTGCCAGCAGTTCCCGTAGACTAGCGGGAGGGTACAATGAGCAGTTCTTC. This chain joins TRBV27 and TRBJ2-1; TRBD2 aligns across 14 bases. V trimming: 4 bases; J trimming: 4 bases; junction bases outside the gene matches: 6. Germline V gene data show CDR1 as MNHEY and CDR2 as SMNVEV (reference sequence). The CDR3 extends over 17 amino acids.